The entry below describes one T cell receptor (beta chain). The CDR3 totals 16 residues. Germline CDR1 reads LGHNA; CDR2 reads YNFKEQ. Trimming cost V 0 bases and J 5 bases; bases outside gene matches: 5. TCRdb's table, derived via immunoSEQ multiplex PCR, lists solely in-frame clones and lacks some. The sample carries approximately 660,000 clones, approximately 88% recorded once. The data derive from a study of shared T cell receptors in the human thymus. These data were likewise used in another study, on human thymus T cells. This second study says: Finnish infants who were healthy and having corrective surgery for congenital heart defects made up the donors. Thymic and blood repertoires showed apparently biased V and J gene usage.

The source material was thymocytes. The origin of this receptor is a boy younger than two with a congenital heart defect. The chain is built from TRBV4-2 and TRBJ2-1; 9 nucleotides line up with TRBD1. The CDR3 loop is CASSQDWDRANNEQFF. The DNA for the CDR3 is TGTGCCAGCAGCCAAGATTGGGACAGGGCGAACAATGAGCAGTTCTTC.